This T cell receptor (beta chain) derives from a study of blood T cell repertoires in COVID-19. Turning to the study itself: Specimens from acute and convalescent COVID-19 originated in the United States, Italy and Spain. T cells, B-cell-depleted T cells, or PBMCs supplied cDNA or gDNA.

As processed by the authors: Quantification of nucleated cells was approximated via reference gene primer amplification. Data came from immunoSEQ multiplex PCR; TCRdb stores just in-frame clones and leaves some out. V, J and clone size were drawn from that table, and D and trimming were deduced from the DNA. The profile covers some 220,000 clones, with 85% appearing a single time and more than 2% taken by the ten largest. The Seattle patients, enrolled during active infection, were followed longitudinally. Trimming cost V 7 bases and J 0 bases, with 23 bases left between them. Germline CDR1 SGHRS, CDR2 YFSETQ. The CDR3 spans 18 residues.

This TCR came from a woman aged 70-85 years with COVID-19, enrolled during active disease. This chain joins TRBV5-1 and TRBJ1-5; D is ambiguous. Sample: peripheral blood. The DNA for the CDR3 is TGCGCCAGCCCCGGGGTAAGCCCCTTTGATTATAGCAATCAGCCCCAGCATTTT. Protein: CASPGVSPFDYSNQPQHF. Using reference TRBV5-1 and TRBJ1-5 for the parts outside the CDR3, the full variable domain is KAGVTQTPRYLIKTRGQQVTLSCSPISGHRSVSWYQQTPGQGLQFLFEYFSETQRNKGNFPGRFSGRQFSNSRSEMNVSTLELGDSALYLCASPGVSPFDYSNQPQHFGDGTRLSIL.